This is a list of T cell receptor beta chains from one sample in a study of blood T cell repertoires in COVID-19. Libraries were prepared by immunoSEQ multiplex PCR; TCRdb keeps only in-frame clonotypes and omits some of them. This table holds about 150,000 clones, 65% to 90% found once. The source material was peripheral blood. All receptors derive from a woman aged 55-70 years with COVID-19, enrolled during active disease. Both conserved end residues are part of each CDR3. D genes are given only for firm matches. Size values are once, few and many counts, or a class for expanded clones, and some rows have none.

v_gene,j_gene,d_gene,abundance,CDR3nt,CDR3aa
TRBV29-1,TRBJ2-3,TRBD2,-,TGCAGCGTTGATGGGACTAGCGGGGGTTCAGATACGCAGTATTTT,CSVDGTSGGSDTQYF
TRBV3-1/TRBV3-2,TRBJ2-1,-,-,TGTGCCAGCAGCCAAGAAAGCGGTTACGGGGGGGGACAGTACAATGAGCAGTTCTTC,CASSQESGYGGGQYNEQFF
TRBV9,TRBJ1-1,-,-,TGTGCCAGCAGCGAGAGGAGGGGCGACACTGAAGCTTTCTTT,CASSERRGDTEAFF
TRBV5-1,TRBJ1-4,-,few,TGCGCCAGCAGCTTCGGGACTAGTAATGAAAAACTGTTTTTT,CASSFGTSNEKLFF
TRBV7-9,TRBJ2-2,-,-,TGTGCCACCGGGGGACTCCGCACCGGGGAGCTGTTTTTT,CATGGLRTGELFF
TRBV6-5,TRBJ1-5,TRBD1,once,TGTGCCAGCAGTCCGGTTTCAGGGGGAAATCAGCCCCAGCATTTT,CASSPVSGGNQPQHF
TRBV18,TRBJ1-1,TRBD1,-,TGTGCCAGCTCACCATTCGTTGGACAGGGGGCGTTGGCCACTGAAGCTTTCTTT,CASSPFVGQGALATEAFF
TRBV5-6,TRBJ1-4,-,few,TGTGCCAGCAGCTTCTCCGGGACAACGACAACTAATGAAAAACTGTTTTTT,CASSFSGTTTTNEKLFF
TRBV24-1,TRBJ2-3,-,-,TGTGCCACCAGTCTCGGGAGACCTATCACAGATACGCAGTATTTT,CATSLGRPITDTQYF
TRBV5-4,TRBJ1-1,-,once,TGTGCCAGCAGCTTGGAGAGGGACACTGAAGCTTTCTTT,CASSLERDTEAFF
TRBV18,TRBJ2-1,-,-,TGTGCCAGCTCACCACAGATCGGGAGCAATGAGCAGTTCTTC,CASSPQIGSNEQFF
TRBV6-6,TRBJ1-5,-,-,TGTGCCAGCAGTCTTAGAGAGAATCAGCCCCAGCATTTT,CASSLRENQPQHF
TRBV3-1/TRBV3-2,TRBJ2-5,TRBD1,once,TGTGCCAGCAGCCAAGATTGGACAGGGGGCGAAGAGACCCAGTACTTC,CASSQDWTGGEETQYF
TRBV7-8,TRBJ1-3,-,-,TGTGCCAGCAGCTTAGGGGGCGCAAACTCTGGAAACACCATATATTTT,CASSLGGANSGNTIYF
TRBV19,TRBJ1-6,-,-,TGTGCCAGTAGTATACAGGACACCGGTTTCTCCTATAATTCACCCCTCCACTTT,CASSIQDTGFSYNSPLHF
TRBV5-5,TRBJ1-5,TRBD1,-,TGTGCCAGCAGCTTCATTGACAGGGCCCCCAATCAGCCCCAGCATTTT,CASSFIDRAPNQPQHF
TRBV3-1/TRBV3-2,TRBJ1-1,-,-,TGTGCCAGCAGCCCAACCCTTGGGGGGGATTGGGCTGAAGCTTTCTTT,CASSPTLGGDWAEAFF
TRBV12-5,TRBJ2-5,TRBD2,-,TGTGCTAGTGGTTTAGCGGGAGGAGCCGGAGGACAAGAGACCCAGTACTTC,CASGLAGGAGGQETQYF
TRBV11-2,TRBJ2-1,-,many,TGTGCCAGCAGCTATCGGGACTCCGTCTACAATGAGCAGTTCTTC,CASSYRDSVYNEQFF
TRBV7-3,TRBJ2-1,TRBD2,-,TGTGCCAGCAGCATAAGAGCGGGAGGAGGGACAGCTGAGCAGTTCTTC,CASSIRAGGGTAEQFF
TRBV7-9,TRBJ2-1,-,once,TGTGCCAGCAGCCCGCAAGCGGGCGGTGAGTTCTTC,CASSPQAGGEFF
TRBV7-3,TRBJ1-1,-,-,TGTGCCAGCAGCTTAACTTCGCAGGTTACTGAAGCTTTCTTT,CASSLTSQVTEAFF
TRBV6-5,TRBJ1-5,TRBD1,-,TGTGCCAGCAGTTACCCCGGGACAGATAGCAATCAGCCCCAGCATTTT,CASSYPGTDSNQPQHF
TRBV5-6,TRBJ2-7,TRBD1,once,TGTGCCAGCAGCCCTGACAGGGGCTACGAGCAGTACTTC,CASSPDRGYEQYF
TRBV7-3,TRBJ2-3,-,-,TGTGCCAGCAGCTTAACGGGGCTTACTACAGATACGCAGTATTTT,CASSLTGLTTDTQYF
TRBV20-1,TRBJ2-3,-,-,TGCAGTGCTAGTCAGCAGGGGAGCGGTACGCAGTATTTT,CSASQQGSGTQYF
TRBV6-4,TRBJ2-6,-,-,TGTGCCAGCAGCCAGACTGCCGGGGCCAACGTCCTGACTTTC,CASSQTAGANVLTF
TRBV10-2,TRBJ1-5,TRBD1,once,TGCGCCACCACAGGGGGCAATCAGCCCCAGCATTTT,CATTGGNQPQHF
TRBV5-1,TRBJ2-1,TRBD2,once,TGCGCCAGCAGCTTGGGGACTAGCGGATACAATGAGCAGTTCTTC,CASSLGTSGYNEQFF
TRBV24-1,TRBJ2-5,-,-,TGTGCCACCAGTGATTTAGGGACTTCGAGCTTCCAAGAGACCCAGTACTTC,CATSDLGTSSFQETQYF
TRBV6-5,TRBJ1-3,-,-,TGTGCCAGCAGTTCTATCTCTGGAAACACCATATATTTT,CASSSISGNTIYF
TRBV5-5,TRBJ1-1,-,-,TGTGCCAGCAGTTTTCCGGGACCGGGAGGCACTGAAGCTTTCTTT,CASSFPGPGGTEAFF
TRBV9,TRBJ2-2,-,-,TGTGCCAGCAGCGTAATGAGGACCGGGGAGCTGTTTTTT,CASSVMRTGELFF
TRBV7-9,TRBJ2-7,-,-,TGTGCCAGCAGCTTATCCGGGACAAAAACCTACGAGCAGTACTTC,CASSLSGTKTYEQYF
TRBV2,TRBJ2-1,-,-,TGTGCCAGCAGTGAAGAGGGGGGGAGTAGTTTCTACAATGAGCAGTTCTTC,CASSEEGGSSFYNEQFF
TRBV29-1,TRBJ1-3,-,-,TGCAGCGTTGGGGAGGGGGGTGGAAACACCATATATTTT,CSVGEGGGNTIYF
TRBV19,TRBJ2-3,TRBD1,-,TGTGCCAGTAGTATCTTACAGGGGAATACGCAGTATTTT,CASSILQGNTQYF
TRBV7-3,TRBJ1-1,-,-,TGTGCCAGCAGCTTCACGGGGAACACTGAAGCTTTCTTT,CASSFTGNTEAFF
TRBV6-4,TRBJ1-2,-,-,TGTGCCAGCAGACAAAACAGGGAGGGTGGCTACACCTTC,CASRQNREGGYTF
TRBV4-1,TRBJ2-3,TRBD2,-,TGCGCCAGCAGCCTATCGGGACTAGCGACAGATACGCAGTATTTT,CASSLSGLATDTQYF
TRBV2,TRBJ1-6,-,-,TGTGCCAGCAGACGGGAAGTAAGCTCCTATAATTCACCCCTCCACTTT,CASRREVSSYNSPLHF
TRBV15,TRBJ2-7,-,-,TGTGCCACCAGCAGAGACAGCTCGGGCTACGAGCAGTACTTC,CATSRDSSGYEQYF
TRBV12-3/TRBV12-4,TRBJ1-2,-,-,TGTGCCAGCAGTTTCCGGGGGGGCTATGGCTACACCTTC,CASSFRGGYGYTF
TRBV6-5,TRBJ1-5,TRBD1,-,TGTGCCAGCAGTTACGGGACAGGGTATCAGCCCCAGCATTTT,CASSYGTGYQPQHF
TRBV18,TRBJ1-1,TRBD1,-,TGTGCCAGCTCCTCCTTGGGACAGGGTGATGAAGCTTTCTTT,CASSSLGQGDEAFF
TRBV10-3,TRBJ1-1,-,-,TGTGCCATCAGTGACCAGGGGTGGGAGAACACTGAAGCTTTCTTT,CAISDQGWENTEAFF
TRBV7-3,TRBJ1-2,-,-,TGTGCCAGCAGCCCTCAGGGATCTAACTATGGCTACACCTTC,CASSPQGSNYGYTF
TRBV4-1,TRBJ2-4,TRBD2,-,TGCGCCAGCAGCCAGCTAGCGGGGCTAGCCAAAAACATTCAGTACTTC,CASSQLAGLAKNIQYF
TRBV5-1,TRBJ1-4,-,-,TGCGCCAGCAGCCGCCGGGGGGCTTCGAATGAAAAACTGTTTTTT,CASSRRGASNEKLFF
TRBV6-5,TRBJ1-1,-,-,TGTGCCAGCAGTTTTACGGGGAACACTGAAGCTTTCTTT,CASSFTGNTEAFF